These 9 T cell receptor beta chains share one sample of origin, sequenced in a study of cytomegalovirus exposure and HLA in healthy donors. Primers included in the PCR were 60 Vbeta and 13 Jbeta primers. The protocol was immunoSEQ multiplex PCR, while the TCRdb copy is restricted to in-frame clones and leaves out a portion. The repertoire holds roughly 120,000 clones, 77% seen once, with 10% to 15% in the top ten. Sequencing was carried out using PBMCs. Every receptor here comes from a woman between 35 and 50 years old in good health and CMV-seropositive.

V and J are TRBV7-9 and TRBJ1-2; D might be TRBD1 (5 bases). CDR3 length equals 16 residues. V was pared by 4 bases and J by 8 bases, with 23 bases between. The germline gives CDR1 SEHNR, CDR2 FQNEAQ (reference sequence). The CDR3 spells CASSSFRGGIRGGYTF. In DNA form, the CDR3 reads TGTGCCAGCAGCTCTTTTCGGGGGGGAATTCGTGGGGGCTACACCTTC.

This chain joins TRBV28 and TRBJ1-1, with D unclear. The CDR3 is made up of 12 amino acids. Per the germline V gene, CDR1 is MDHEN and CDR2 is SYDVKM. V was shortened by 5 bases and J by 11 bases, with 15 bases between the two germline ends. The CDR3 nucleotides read TGTGCCAGCAGTGCGGGGTCCGGACGCGCTTTCTTT. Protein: CASSAGSGRAFF. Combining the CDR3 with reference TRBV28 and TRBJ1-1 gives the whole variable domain DVKVTQSSRYLVKRTGEKVFLECVQDMDHENMFWYRQDPGLGLRLIYFSYDVKMKEKGDIPEGYSVSREKKERFSLILESASTNQTSMYLCASSAGSGRAFFGQGTRLTVV.

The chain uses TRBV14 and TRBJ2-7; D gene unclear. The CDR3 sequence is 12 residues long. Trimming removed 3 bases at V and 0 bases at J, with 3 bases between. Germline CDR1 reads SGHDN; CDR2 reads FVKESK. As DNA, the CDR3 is TGTGCCAGCAGCCATAGCTCCTACGAGCAGTACTTC. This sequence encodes CASSHSSYEQYF. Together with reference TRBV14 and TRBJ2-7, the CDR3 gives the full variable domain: EAGVTQFPSHSVIEKGQTVTLRCDPISGHDNLYWYRRVMGKEIKFLLHFVKESKQDESGMPNNRFLAERTGGTYSTLKVQPAELEDSGVYFCASSHSSYEQYFGPGTRLTVT.

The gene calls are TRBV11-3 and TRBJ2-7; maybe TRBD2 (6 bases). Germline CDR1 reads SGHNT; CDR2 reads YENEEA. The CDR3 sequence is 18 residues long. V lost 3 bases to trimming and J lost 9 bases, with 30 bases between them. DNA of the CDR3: TGTGCCAGCAGCTTCCCCTGGGGGACGCATCCTTCCTTCGGGGGGCAGTACTTC. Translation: CASSFPWGTHPSFGGQYF. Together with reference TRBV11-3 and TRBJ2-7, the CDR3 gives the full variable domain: EAGVVQSPRYKIIEKKQPVAFWCNPISGHNTLYWYLQNLGQGPELLIRYENEEAVDDSQLPKDRFSAERLKGVDSTLKIQPAELGDSAVYLCASSFPWGTHPSFGGQYFGPGTRLTVT.

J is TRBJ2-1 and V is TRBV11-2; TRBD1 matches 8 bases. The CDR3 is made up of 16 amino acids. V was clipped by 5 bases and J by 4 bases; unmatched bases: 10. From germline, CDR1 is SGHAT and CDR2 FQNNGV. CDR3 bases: TGTGCCAGCAGCCTCCGGACAGGGAACCCATACAATGAGCAGTTCTTC. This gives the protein CASSLRTGNPYNEQFF.

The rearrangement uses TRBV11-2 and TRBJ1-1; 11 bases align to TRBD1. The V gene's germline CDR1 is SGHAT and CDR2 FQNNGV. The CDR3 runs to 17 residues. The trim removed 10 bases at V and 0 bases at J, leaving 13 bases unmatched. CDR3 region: CAISGQGANIMNTEAFF. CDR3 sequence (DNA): TGTGCCATTTCAGGACAGGGGGCGAATATTATGAACACTGAAGCTTTCTTT.

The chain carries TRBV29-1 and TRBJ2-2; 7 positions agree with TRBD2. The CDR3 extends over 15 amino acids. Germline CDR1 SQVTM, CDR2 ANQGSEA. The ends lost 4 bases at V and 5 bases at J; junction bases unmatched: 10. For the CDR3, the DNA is TGCAGCGTTGCGTGGGGGGAAGCGGGAACCGGGGAGCTGTTTTTT. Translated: CSVAWGEAGTGELFF.

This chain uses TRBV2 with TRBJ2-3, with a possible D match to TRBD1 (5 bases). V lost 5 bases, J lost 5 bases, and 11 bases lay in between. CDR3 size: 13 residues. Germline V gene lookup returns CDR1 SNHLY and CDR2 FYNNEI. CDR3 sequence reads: CASSRQGRDTQYF. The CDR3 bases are TGTGCCAGCAGTCGCCAGGGAAGAGATACGCAGTATTTT.

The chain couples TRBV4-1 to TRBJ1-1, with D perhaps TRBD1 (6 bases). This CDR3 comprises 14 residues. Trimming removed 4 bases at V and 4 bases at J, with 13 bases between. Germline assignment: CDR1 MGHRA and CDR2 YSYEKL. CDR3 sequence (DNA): TGCGCCAGCAGCCGAGGGGGTTGGGGCACTGAAGCTTTCTTT. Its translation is CASSRGGWGTEAFF.